These T cell receptor beta chains were read from a single sample in a study of T cell repertoires in aging, cancer and after chemotherapy. TCRdb itself ran the multiplex PCR reads through MiXCR, one entry per CDR3 protein. The table shows about 12,000 distinct CDR3 sequences, with 31% occurring only once. Sequences were obtained from blood. The source of these receptors is a human donor in good health. The donor label of this sample is uncertain. Each CDR3 is given with its conserved first and last residue. A D gene is named only where the DNA matches it firmly. Clone size is shown for a subset of rows, as once, few, many or a class of expanded clone.

size,V,J,D,DNA,CDR3
few,TRBV18,TRBJ2-5,NA,TGTGCCAGCTCATTTCAGGAGACCCAGTACTTC,CASSFQETQYF
NA,TRBV11-2,TRBJ1-4,NA,TGTGCCAGCAGCTCCCCCCGGGGGGCTGGAACTAATGAAAAACTGTTTTTT,CASSSPRGAGTNEKLFF
NA,TRBV12-3/TRBV12-4,TRBJ1-6,NA,TGTGCCAGCAGTTTAGGGGTCCACGATTCACCCCTCCACTTT,CASSLGVHDSPLHF
NA,TRBV12-3/TRBV12-4,TRBJ1-5,NA,TGTGCCAGCAGCCATAATTACGGGTATCAGCCCCAGCATTTT,CASSHNYGYQPQHF
NA,TRBV5-5,TRBJ1-4,TRBD1,TGTGCCAGCAGCTTGAGTGTAGGGGGCGATGAAAAACTGTTTTTT,CASSLSVGGDEKLFF
few,TRBV19,TRBJ1-2,TRBD1,TGTGCCAGTAGCAGGGACAGGGGTTCCGGTGGCTACACCTTC,CASSRDRGSGGYTF
NA,TRBV6-1,TRBJ1-2,TRBD1,TGTGCCAGCAGTCAAGCCCAGGGGGCAGGCTATGGCTACACCTTC,CASSQAQGAGYGYTF
NA,TRBV18,TRBJ1-2,NA,TGTGCCAGCTCACTGGAGGGTTACGGCTACACCTTC,CASSLEGYGYTF
few,TRBV19,TRBJ1-5,NA,TGTGCCAGTAGTCTGTCAGGTGCTCAGCCCCAGCATTTT,CASSLSGAQPQHF
NA,TRBV19,TRBJ1-5,NA,TGTGCCAGTAGATGGGACCGGTCGTATCAGCCCCAGCATTTT,CASRWDRSYQPQHF
medium-sized,TRBV6-5,TRBJ2-2,TRBD2,TGTGCCAGCAGGGTTAGCGGGGGCGGTACCGGGGAGCTGTTTTTT,CASRVSGGGTGELFF
medium-sized,TRBV15,TRBJ2-7,NA,TGTGCCACCAGCAGAGAGGGGGGACAGCGCTACGAGCAGTACTTC,CATSREGGQRYEQYF
NA,TRBV27,TRBJ1-4,NA,TGTGCCAGCAGTCACCGAACTGCAACTAATGAAAAACTGTTTTTT,CASSHRTATNEKLFF
few,TRBV6-5,TRBJ2-7,NA,TGTGCCAGCGGGCCTAACTACGAGCAGTACTTC,CASGPNYEQYF
NA,TRBV5-6,TRBJ2-7,TRBD2,TGTGCCAGCAGTTCCGGGACTAGCGGCTACTACGAGCAGTACTTC,CASSSGTSGYYEQYF
few,TRBV27,TRBJ1-2,TRBD1,TGTGCCAGCAGTGAACTGACAGGGGTTTTCTATGGCTACACCTTC,CASSELTGVFYGYTF
medium-sized,TRBV19,TRBJ2-2,NA,TGTGCCAGTAGGTCCACAGGGTTCCTACCTTCCACCGGGGAGCTGTTTTTT,CASRSTGFLPSTGELFF
NA,TRBV15,TRBJ1-4,NA,TGTGCCACCAGCAGAGATAAGGGGTATAATGAAAAACTGTTTTTT,CATSRDKGYNEKLFF
NA,TRBV6-4,TRBJ2-1,TRBD2,TGTGCCAGCAGTAACTCTAGCGGCTCCTACAATGAGCAGTTCTTC,CASSNSSGSYNEQFF
NA,TRBV7-6,TRBJ2-7,NA,TGTGCCAGCAGCTTAGACGCCGGCTCCTACGAGCAGTACTTC,CASSLDAGSYEQYF
medium-sized,TRBV6-5,TRBJ2-3,NA,TGTGCCAGCAGTTACGCGGGGGCCGCCACAGATACGCAGTATTTT,CASSYAGAATDTQYF